This T cell receptor (beta chain) originates from a study of blood T cell repertoires in COVID-19. Across the study: Samples of COVID-19 (acute and convalescent) were obtained from the United States, Italy and Spain. Nucleic acid was either cDNA or gDNA, and it came from T cells, B-cell-depleted T cells, or PBMCs.

V was clipped by 2 bases and J by 4 bases, with 12 bases between them. Germline loops: CDR1 SGHNT, CDR2 YYREEE (reference sequence). The CDR3 extends over 14 amino acids. Clones were sequenced by immunoSEQ multiplex PCR, and TCRdb holds only the in-frame ones, with some missing. Of roughly 73,000 clones listed, more than 75% were seen once; the top ten hold around 30%. The receptor comes from a woman aged 80 or older with active or convalescent COVID-19. The sample was peripheral blood. This sequence joins TRBV5-4 and TRBJ1-1; no firm D call. This chain's CDR3 is CASSLSRASTEAFF. DNA for the CDR3: TGTGCCAGCAGCTTATCGAGGGCGAGCACTGAAGCTTTCTTT.